These 2 T cell receptor beta chains were all obtained from the same sample, sequenced in a study of CD4 T cell repertoires in COVID-19. TCRdb's table, derived via immunoSEQ multiplex PCR, lists solely in-frame clones and lacks some. This table holds about 24,000 clones, 93% found once. The memory T cells were sequenced right after ex vivo isolation, without culture. The sample in question was circulating follicular helper CD4+ T cells (cTfh) from blood, obtained before the COVID-19 pandemic. The source of these receptors is a human donor who had COVID-19.

This chain links TRBV5-8 with TRBJ2-7; D uncertain. Germline V gene sequence: CDR1 SGHTS, CDR2 YDEGEE. Trimming took 1 base from V and 5 from J, leaving 10 bases between them. The CDR3 consists of 13 residues. This CDR3 is CASSLRVSNEQYF. In nucleotides, the CDR3 is TGTGCCAGCAGCTTGCGAGTATCGAACGAGCAGTACTTC. The variable domain in full, completed from reference TRBV5-8 and TRBJ2-7, reads EAGVTQSPTHLIKTRGQQATLRCSPISGHTSVYWYQQALGLGLQFLLWYDEGEERNRGNFPPRFSGRQFPNYSSELNVNALELEDSALYLCASSLRVSNEQYFGPGTRLTVT.

This chain joins TRBV7-2 and TRBJ1-1; D gene ambiguous. Germline CDR1 is SGHTA and CDR2 is FQGNSA. CDR3 length: 15 residues. V gave up 5 bases and J gave up 5 bases, with 18 bases separating them. In nucleotides, the CDR3 is TGTGCCAGCAGCCTTGCTTTCTCCGGAGGGACTGAAGCTTTCTTT. Translation: CASSLAFSGGTEAFF.